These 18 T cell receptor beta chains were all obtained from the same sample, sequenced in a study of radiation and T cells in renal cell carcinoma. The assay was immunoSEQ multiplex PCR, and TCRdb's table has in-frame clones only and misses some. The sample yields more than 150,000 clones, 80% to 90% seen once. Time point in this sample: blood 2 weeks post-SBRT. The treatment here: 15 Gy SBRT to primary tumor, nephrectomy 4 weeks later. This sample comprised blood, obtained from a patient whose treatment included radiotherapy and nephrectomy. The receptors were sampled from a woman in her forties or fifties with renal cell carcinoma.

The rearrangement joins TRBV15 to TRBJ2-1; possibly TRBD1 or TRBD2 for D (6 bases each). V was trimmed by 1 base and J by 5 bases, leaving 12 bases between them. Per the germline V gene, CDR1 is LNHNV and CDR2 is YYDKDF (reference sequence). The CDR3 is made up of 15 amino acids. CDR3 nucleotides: TGTGCCACCAGCAGAGTGGGGGGCGGAAACAATGAGCAGTTCTTC. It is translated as CATSRVGGGNNEQFF.

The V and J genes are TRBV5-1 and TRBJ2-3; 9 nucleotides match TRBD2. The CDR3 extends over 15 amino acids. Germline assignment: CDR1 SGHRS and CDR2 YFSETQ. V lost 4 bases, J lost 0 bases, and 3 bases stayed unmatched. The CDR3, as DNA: TGCGCCAGCAGCCAGGCGGGGGGGAGCACAGATACGCAGTATTTT. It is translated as CASSQAGGSTDTQYF.

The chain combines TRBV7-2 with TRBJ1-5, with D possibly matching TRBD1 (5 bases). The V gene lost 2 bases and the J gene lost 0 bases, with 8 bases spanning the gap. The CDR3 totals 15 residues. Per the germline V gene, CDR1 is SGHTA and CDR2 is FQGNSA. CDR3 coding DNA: TGTGCCAGCAGCTTAACAGGAGATAGCAATCAGCCCCAGCATTTT. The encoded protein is CASSLTGDSNQPQHF. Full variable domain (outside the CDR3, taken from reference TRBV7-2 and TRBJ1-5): GAGVSQSPSNKVTEKGKDVELRCDPISGHTALYWYRQSLGQGLEFLIYFQGNSAPDKSGLPSDRFSAERTGGSVSTLTIQRTQQEDSAVYLCASSLTGDSNQPQHFGDGTRLSIL.

CDR3 amino acids: CASIAGAYNEQFF. Written as DNA, the CDR3 is TGTGCCAGTATAGCGGGGGCCTACAATGAGCAGTTCTTC. The V and J genes are TRBV19 and TRBJ2-1; TRBD2 matches 9 bases. The V segment lost 7 bases and the J segment 2 bases; nucleotides outside the gene matches: 0. Per germline, CDR1 LNHDA and CDR2 SQIVND (reference sequence). The CDR3 covers 13 residues.

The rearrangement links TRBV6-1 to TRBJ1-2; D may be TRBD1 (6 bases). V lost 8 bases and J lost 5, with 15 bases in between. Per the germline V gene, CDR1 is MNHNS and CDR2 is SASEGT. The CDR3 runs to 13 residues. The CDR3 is CASRAQGGYGYTF. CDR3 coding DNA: TGTGCCAGCCGAGCACAGGGAGGGTATGGCTACACCTTC.

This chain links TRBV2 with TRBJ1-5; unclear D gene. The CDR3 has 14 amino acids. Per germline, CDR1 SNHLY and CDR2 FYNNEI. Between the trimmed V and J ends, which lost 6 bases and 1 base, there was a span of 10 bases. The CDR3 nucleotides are TGTGCCAGCAGCCGACAAACGAGCAATCAGCCCCAGCATTTT. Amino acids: CASSRQTSNQPQHF.

The CDR3 bases are TGCGCCAGCAGCCAACAACAGTCCTACGAGCAGTACTTC. It is translated as CASSQQQSYEQYF. The J gene is TRBJ2-7, the V gene TRBV4-3, with no clear D. This CDR3 has 13 residues. The germline V and J ends were trimmed by 2 bases and 1 base, with 6 bases remaining between them. Germline V lookup: CDR1 LGHNA, CDR2 YSLEER.

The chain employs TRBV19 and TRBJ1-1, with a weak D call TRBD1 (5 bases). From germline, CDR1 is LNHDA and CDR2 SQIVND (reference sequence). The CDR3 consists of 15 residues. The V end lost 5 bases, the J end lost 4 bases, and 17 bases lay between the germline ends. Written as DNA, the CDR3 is TGTGCCAGTAGTTCCCCTAGAAGGAGGGGCACTGAAGCTTTCTTT. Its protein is CASSSPRRRGTEAFF.

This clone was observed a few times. Here the CDR3 reads CASSARQGDSPLHF. CDR3 coding DNA: TGTGCCAGCAGTGCACGACAGGGAGATTCACCCCTCCACTTT. This sequence joins TRBV6-5 and TRBJ1-6; TRBD1 matches 7 bases. Germline assignment: CDR1 MNHEY and CDR2 SVGAGI. V gave up 5 bases and J gave up 8 bases; unmatched junction bases: 6. The CDR3 runs 14 residues.

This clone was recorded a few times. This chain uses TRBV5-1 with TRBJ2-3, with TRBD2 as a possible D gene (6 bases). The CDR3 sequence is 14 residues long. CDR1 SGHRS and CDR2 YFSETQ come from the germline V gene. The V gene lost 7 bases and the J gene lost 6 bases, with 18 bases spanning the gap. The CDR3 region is CASGPFGGFDTQYF. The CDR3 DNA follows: TGCGCCAGCGGACCTTTTGGGGGGTTTGATACGCAGTATTTT.

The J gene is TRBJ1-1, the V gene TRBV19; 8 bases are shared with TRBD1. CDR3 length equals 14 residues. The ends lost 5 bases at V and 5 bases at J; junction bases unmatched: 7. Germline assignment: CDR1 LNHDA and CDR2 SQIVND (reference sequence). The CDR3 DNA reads TGTGCCAGTAGTTGGAAGACAGGGGAAACTGAAGCTTTCTTT. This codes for CASSWKTGETEAFF.

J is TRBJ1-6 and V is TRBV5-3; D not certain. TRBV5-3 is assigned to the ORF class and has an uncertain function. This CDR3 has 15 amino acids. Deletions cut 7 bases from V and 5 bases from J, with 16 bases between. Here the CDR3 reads CARDRRTVNNSPLHF. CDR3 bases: TGTGCCAGAGATAGACGGACTGTGAATAATTCACCCCTCCACTTT.

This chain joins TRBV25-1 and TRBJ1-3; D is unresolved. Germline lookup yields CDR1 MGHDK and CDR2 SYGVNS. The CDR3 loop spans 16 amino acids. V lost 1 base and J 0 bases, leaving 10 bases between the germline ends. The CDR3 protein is CASSEFGGHSGNTIYF. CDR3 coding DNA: TGTGCCAGCAGTGAATTTGGCGGGCACTCTGGAAACACCATATATTTT. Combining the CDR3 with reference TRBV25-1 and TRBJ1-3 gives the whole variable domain EADIYQTPRYLVIGTGKKITLECSQTMGHDKMYWYQQDPGMELHLIHYSYGVNSTEKGDLSSESTVSRIRTEHFPLTLESARPSHTSQYLCASSEFGGHSGNTIYFGEGSWLTVV.

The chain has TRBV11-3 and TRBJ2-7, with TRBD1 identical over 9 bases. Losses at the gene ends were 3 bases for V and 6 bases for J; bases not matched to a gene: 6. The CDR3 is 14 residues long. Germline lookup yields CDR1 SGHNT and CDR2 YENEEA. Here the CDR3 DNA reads TGTGCCAGCAGCTTGGACAGGGGCAAAGGCGAGCAGTACTTC. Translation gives CASSLDRGKGEQYF.

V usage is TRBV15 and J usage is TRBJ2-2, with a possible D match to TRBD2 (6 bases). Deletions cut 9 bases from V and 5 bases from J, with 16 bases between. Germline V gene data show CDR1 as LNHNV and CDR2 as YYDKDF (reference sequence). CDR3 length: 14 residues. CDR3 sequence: CATGGPGETGELFF. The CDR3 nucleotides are TGTGCCACGGGGGGACCCGGGGAAACCGGGGAGCTGTTTTTT.

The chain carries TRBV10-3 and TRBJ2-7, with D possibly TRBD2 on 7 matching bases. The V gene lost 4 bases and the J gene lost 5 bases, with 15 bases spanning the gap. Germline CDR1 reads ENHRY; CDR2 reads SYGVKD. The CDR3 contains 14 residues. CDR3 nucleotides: TGTGCCATCAGTGGCAGACGGGGGGACAACGAGCAGTACTTC. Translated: CAISGRRGDNEQYF.

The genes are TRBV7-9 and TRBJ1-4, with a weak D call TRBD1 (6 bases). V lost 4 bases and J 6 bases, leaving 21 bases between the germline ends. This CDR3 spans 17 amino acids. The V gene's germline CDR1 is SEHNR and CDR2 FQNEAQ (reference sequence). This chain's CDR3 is CASSSTGPGQWYEKLFF. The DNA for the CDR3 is TGTGCCAGCAGCTCGACCGGTCCGGGACAATGGTATGAAAAACTGTTTTTT.

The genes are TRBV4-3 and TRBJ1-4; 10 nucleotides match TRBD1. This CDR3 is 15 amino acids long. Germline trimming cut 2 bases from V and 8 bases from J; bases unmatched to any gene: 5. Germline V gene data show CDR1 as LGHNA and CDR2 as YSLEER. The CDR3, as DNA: TGCGCCAGCAGCCAAACCGGGACAGGGGACGAAAAACTGTTTTTT. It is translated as CASSQTGTGDEKLFF.